The 10 T cell receptor beta chains reported below all come from one sample, sequenced in a study of blood T cell repertoires in COVID-19. The table came from immunoSEQ multiplex PCR; TCRdb's copy has only in-frame clones and leaves some out. In the table there are 120,000 to 150,000 clones, about 82% of which are singletons. Material for sequencing was peripheral blood. The receptor source for this set is a woman aged 40 to 50 with active or convalescent COVID-19.

This rearrangement joins TRBV6-4 to TRBJ2-3, with 9 bases fitting TRBD1. The CDR3 contains 16 residues. The germline V gene has CDR1 MRHNA and CDR2 SNTAGT. Trimming cost V 1 base and J 1 base; bases outside gene matches: 3. In DNA form, the CDR3 reads TGTGCCAGCAGTGACTGGGACAGGGCCGGCACAGATACGCAGTATTTT. Translated: CASSDWDRAGTDTQYF.

This sequence joins TRBV6-2 or TRBV6-3 and TRBJ2-2, with D tentatively TRBD2 (5 bases). CDR1 and CDR2 (germline): MNHEY, SVGEGT. V lost 2 bases and J 1 base, leaving 8 bases between the germline ends. CDR3 size: 15 residues. The CDR3 bases are TGTGCCAGCAGTTACGGGAGTGTGAACACCGGGGAGCTGTTTTTT. Protein sequence: CASSYGSVNTGELFF.

V and J are TRBV27 and TRBJ1-2, with 9 nucleotides matching TRBD1. The germline CDR1 and CDR2 sequences are MNHEY and SMNVEV (reference sequence). V gave up 5 bases and J gave up 2 bases; unmatched junction bases: 6. The CDR3 consists of 15 residues. The CDR3 loop reads CASSKPGTGNYGYTF. The CDR3 coding sequence is TGTGCCAGCAGTAAACCCGGGACAGGGAACTATGGCTACACCTTC.

This clone was seen once. The V gene is TRBV5-1, the J gene TRBJ1-4; D possibly corresponds to TRBD1 (6 bases). Germline V gene sequence: CDR1 SGHRS, CDR2 YFSETQ. The CDR3 spans 15 residues. V lost 3 bases and J 4 bases, leaving 13 bases between the germline ends. Written as DNA, the CDR3 is TGCGCCAGCAGCTCAACAGGGATGGGTAATGAAAAACTGTTTTTT. It translates to CASSSTGMGNEKLFF. The variable domain in full, completed from reference TRBV5-1 and TRBJ1-4, reads KAGVTQTPRYLIKTRGQQVTLSCSPISGHRSVSWYQQTPGQGLQFLFEYFSETQRNKGNFPGRFSGRQFSNSRSEMNVSTLELGDSALYLCASSSTGMGNEKLFFGSGTQLSVL.

This clone showed up just a few times. V is TRBV5-1 and J is TRBJ1-1; a possible D gene is TRBD1 (6 bases). The CDR3 length is 14 residues. Trimming cost V 1 base and J 3 bases, with 10 bases left between them. Germline values: CDR1 SGHRS, CDR2 YFSETQ. The CDR3 DNA follows: TGCGCCAGCAGCTTGACAGGGATTGACACTGAAGCTTTCTTT. It yields the protein CASSLTGIDTEAFF.

The CDR3 DNA is TGTGCCAGCAGTTTATGGGGGGGTAGCACTGAAGCTTTCTTT. It translates to CASSLWGGSTEAFF. This rearrangement joins TRBV28 to TRBJ1-1; maybe TRBD1 (5 bases). The CDR3 is 14 amino acids. Germline CDR1 reads MDHEN; CDR2 reads SYDVKM. Trimming stripped 0 bases from V and 4 bases from J, with 9 bases between.

V and J are TRBV6-5 and TRBJ1-1; D is unclear. CDR1 and CDR2 from the germline V gene are MNHEY and SVGAGI. Trimming removed 6 bases at V and 3 bases at J, with 14 bases between. This CDR3 is built from 14 residues. CDR3 sequence reads: CASRRALEYTEAFF. The CDR3 coding sequence is TGTGCCAGCAGACGAGCTCTCGAGTACACTGAAGCTTTCTTT.

The chain combines TRBV6-5 with TRBJ1-1; D is unclear. This CDR3 contains 13 residues. Germline V lookup: CDR1 MNHEY, CDR2 SVGAGI. Trimming cost V 6 bases and J 3 bases, with 11 bases left between them. The CDR3 DNA sequence: TGTGCCAGCAGGGTTACAGCTCACACTGAAGCTTTCTTT. It yields the protein CASRVTAHTEAFF.

The chain couples TRBV3-1 (or the pseudogene TRBV3-2) to TRBJ1-1, with D tentatively TRBD1 (5 bases). Germline assignment: CDR1 LGHDT and CDR2 YNNKEL (reference sequence). The length of the CDR3 is 13 residues. Trimming left V 4 bases short and J 10 bases short, with 16 bases between. CDR3 protein: CASSPTGRRVAFF. CDR3 nucleotides: TGTGCCAGCAGCCCCACGGGGCGGAGGGTAGCTTTCTTT.

The chain carries TRBV2 and TRBJ2-1, with 8 bases aligning to TRBD1. The length of the CDR3 is 16 residues. With V trimmed by 5 bases and J by 0 bases, 6 bases remained unmatched. Germline V gene data show CDR1 as SNHLY and CDR2 as FYNNEI. For the CDR3, the DNA is TGTGCCAGCAGTCCCCCTGGACAGGGCTCCTACAATGAGCAGTTCTTC. Protein sequence: CASSPPGQGSYNEQFF.